The entry below describes one TCR beta chain. What it binds is not known. The sample originates from a study of shared clonotypes between healthy human individuals. Study conclusions and caveats: Roughly 4.6% of naive CD4 clonotypes were common to a few donors. Non-shared clonotypes were found to have lower generation probabilities than the clonotypes that were shared by all four of the sorted-subset donors.

This table comes from immunoSEQ multiplex PCR, and its TCRdb copy is limited to in-frame clones, with some not included. This sample has some 2,500,000 clones; about 90% occur once, and the top ten carry approximately 0.39%. Trimming shortened V by 3 bases and J by 4 bases, and 16 bases separated the two germline ends. From germline, CDR1 is SGHRS and CDR2 YFSETQ. The CDR3 totals 15 residues. This rearrangement joins TRBV5-1 to TRBJ1-1; possible D gene TRBD1, 5 bases. The source material was naive CD4+ T cells from PBMCs. The subset was: CD45RA+ positively selected. The TCR sequence derives from a man between 18 and 29 years old in good health. Some clones in this sample may be carry-over from other donors' samples. CDR3 protein: CASSSPQGAGTEAFF. The CDR3 nucleotides are TGCGCCAGCAGCTCCCCCCAGGGCGCGGGCACTGAAGCTTTCTTT.